The present T cell receptor beta chain was sequenced within a study of blood T cell repertoires in COVID-19. Only in-frame clones appear in the TCRdb table, and some are missing; sequencing was by immunoSEQ multiplex PCR. The sample comprises more than 140,000 clones, over 75% of which are singletons, and 1.6% rests with the top ten. Sequencing used peripheral blood. The source of this sequence is a human donor in a cohort sampled during active COVID-19.

CDR3 sequence: CASSTISPTPTGAGANVLTF. The CDR3 nucleotides are TGTGCCAGCAGCACCATATCCCCCACCCCAACAGGGGCTGGGGCCAACGTCCTGACTTTC. The rearrangement joins TRBV7-9 to TRBJ2-6, with 7 bases that match TRBD1. Germline V gives CDR1 SEHNR, CDR2 FQNEAQ (reference sequence). The CDR3 runs 20 residues. With 5 bases clipped from V and 2 bases from J, the junction kept 18 bases outside the gene matches.